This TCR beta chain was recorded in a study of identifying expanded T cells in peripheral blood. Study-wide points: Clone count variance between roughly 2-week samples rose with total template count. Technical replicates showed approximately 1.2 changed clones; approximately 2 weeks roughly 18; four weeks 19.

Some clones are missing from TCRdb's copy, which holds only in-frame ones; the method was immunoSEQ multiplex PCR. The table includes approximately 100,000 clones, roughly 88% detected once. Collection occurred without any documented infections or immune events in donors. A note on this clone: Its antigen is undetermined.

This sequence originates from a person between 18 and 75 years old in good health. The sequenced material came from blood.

The CDR3 region has the DNA TGTGCCAGCAGCCTGACAGGGGGCTTGGACACCGGGGAGCTGTTTTTT. It yields the protein CASSLTGGLDTGELFF. The gene calls are TRBV16 and TRBJ2-2; TRBD1 aligns across 10 bases. There are 16 residues in the CDR3. V lost 4 bases and J lost 3; bases outside the gene matches: 5. Germline CDR1 is KGHSY and CDR2 is FQNENV.